The entry below gives a single T cell receptor beta chain sequence along with its context. Trimming at V came to 4 bases and at J to 5 bases, leaving 19 bases not matched to a gene. Per germline, CDR1 SGHAT and CDR2 FQDESV (reference sequence). CDR3 length: 19 amino acids. This entry comes from a study of patients and donors after allogeneic stem cell transplantation. TCRdb re-derived calls from the RT-PCR reads in MiXCR, one entry per CDR3 protein. The repertoire holds about a million distinct CDR3 sequences, with roughly 18% as singletons. Input material: blood, either unsorted or a sorted T cell fraction (not recorded which). The TCR originated in a human donor who was either an allogeneic HSCT recipient or a stem cell or donor lymphocyte infusion donor (not recorded which). It is not recorded whose cells these are; they may come from a transplant donor. The chain couples TRBV11-1 to TRBJ2-1; TRBD2 matches 8 bases. In DNA, the CDR3 is TGTGCCAGCAGCTCCTCGAGCCCCCCTCTGGCGGGGGGCGACAATGAGCAGTTCTTC. It specifies CASSSSSPPLAGGDNEQFF. The full variable domain, completed using reference TRBV11-1 and TRBJ2-1, is EAEVAQSPRYKITEKSQAVAFWCDPISGHATLYWYRQILGQGPELLVQFQDESVVDDSQLPKDRFSAERLKGVDSTLKIQPAELGDSAMYLCASSSSSPPLAGGDNEQFFGPGTRLTVL.